Listed below are T cell receptor beta chains from one sample, sequenced in a study of T cells in Graves' hyperthyroidism and ophthalmopathy. TCRdb redid the calling of the multiplex PCR reads with MiXCR, one entry per CDR3 protein. The profile shows around 250,000 distinct CDR3 sequences, roughly 15% of them singletons. The sequenced sample was blood. Receptor source: a woman aged 40 to 50 with Graves' hyperthyroidism that later progressed to Graves' ophthalmopathy. Both conserved end residues are part of each CDR3. Each record gives: CDR3 DNA, CDR3 protein, V gene, D gene, J gene, clone size. The D gene is left open where the match is weak. Part of the rows lack a size; the others show once, few, many or a class for expanded clones.

TGCAGCGTTGCGTTCCGTGAAATTGGAAACACCATATATTTT CSVAFREIGNTIYF TRBV29-1 - TRBJ1-3 many
TGTGCCAGCAGTTTAAGGGTTGGACTAGAACACGAGCAGTACTTC CASSLRVGLEHEQYF TRBV12-3/TRBV12-4 TRBD2 TRBJ2-7 many
TGTGCCAGCAGCCTAATTACTAGTTTGGCGTTCTTC CASSLITSLAFF TRBV7-8 - TRBJ2-1 many
TGTGCCAGCACCCTGACAGGGGGCTTGGAGACCCAGTACTTC CASTLTGGLETQYF TRBV11-2 TRBD1 TRBJ2-5 few
TGTGCCAGCAGCGCCCCGGGACAACCCTACGAGCAGTACTTC CASSAPGQPYEQYF TRBV9 - TRBJ2-7 -
TGTGCCAGCACGGGGGGAGGGTCTGGAAACACCATATATTTT CASTGGGSGNTIYF TRBV28 - TRBJ1-3 many
TGTGCCAGCAGCCAAGATAAGGGGGTAGCTTTCTTT CASSQDKGVAFF TRBV3-1 - TRBJ1-1 -
TGTGCCAGCAGCCAACAGGGTCAAGCACCGGGACCGTCTCTTCGCGGGAAAACGGGCTACACCTTC CASSQQGQAPGPSLRGKTGYTF TRBV14 - TRBJ1-2 -
TGTGCCAGCAGTTTGGGGACAGGGGCGACCCAGTACTTC CASSLGTGATQYF TRBV28 TRBD1 TRBJ2-5 -
TGCGCCACCATGAAGGGGCTAGCGGCCTTGGGAAATGAGCAGTTCTTC CATMKGLAALGNEQFF TRBV10-2 TRBD2 TRBJ2-1 -
TGTGCCAGCAGCGTAACTCGGAACACCGGGGAGCTGTTTTTT CASSVTRNTGELFF TRBV9 - TRBJ2-2 few
TGTGCCACGCGGGCCTTGGGTGAGCAGTTCTTC CATRALGEQFF TRBV5-4 - TRBJ2-1 -
TGTGCCAGCACCCCCCCCAGGGTGAACATTCAGTACTTC CASTPPRVNIQYF TRBV6-1 - TRBJ2-4 few
TGTGCCAGCACCTGGTGGGGGGCCGAGACCCAGTACTTC CASTWWGAETQYF TRBV12-3/TRBV12-4 - TRBJ2-5 many
TGTGCCAGCATCGGAGCAGACACAGATACGCGATATTTT CASIGADTDTRYF TRBV28 - TRBJ2-3 -
TGTGCCAGCAGTTTACAGGGGGCCGAGCAGTACTTC CASSLQGAEQYF TRBV2 TRBD1 TRBJ2-7 many
TGTGCCAGCAGCTTAGCGTCGACTAGCATCCGCACAGATACGCAGTATTTT CASSLASTSIRTDTQYF TRBV7-6 TRBD2 TRBJ2-3 -
TGTGCCAGCAGGATACTGTACACTGAAGCTTTCTTT CASRILYTEAFF TRBV2 - TRBJ1-1 many
TGTGCCTGGAGTGCGGCCCGGACAGGGGGCACTGAAGCTTTCTTT CAWSAARTGGTEAFF TRBV30 TRBD1 TRBJ1-1 once
TGTGCCAGCAGTTTATTCCCCGGCCCCTACAATGAGCAGTTCTTC CASSLFPGPYNEQFF TRBV28 - TRBJ2-1 many
TGTGCCAGCAGCTCAGGACGGCCCTACGAGCAGTACTTC CASSSGRPYEQYF TRBV7-9 - TRBJ2-7 many
TGCAGTGCTAGTGGACTAGCTTCCCATGAGCAGTTCTTC CSASGLASHEQFF TRBV20-1 TRBD2 TRBJ2-1 many
TGCGCCAGCAGCTTGGTTCCGGACAGCCCTGGGATTCAGTACTTC CASSLVPDSPGIQYF TRBV5-1 - TRBJ2-4 -
TGCGCCAGCAGTGGACTGACAGGACGGGATGAGCAGTTCTTC CASSGLTGRDEQFF TRBV10-2 - TRBJ2-1 -
TGTGCCAGCAATCTAGCGGGAGTCCAGGCGGAGACCCAGTACTTC CASNLAGVQAETQYF TRBV28 TRBD2 TRBJ2-5 once
TGTGCCAGCAGCTTCGGGGGACAGGGCACTGAAGCTTTCTTT CASSFGGQGTEAFF TRBV7-2 TRBD1 TRBJ1-1 many
TGTGCCAGCAGAGCGGGGGTGGACATTCAGTACTTC CASRAGVDIQYF TRBV12-3/TRBV12-4 TRBD2 TRBJ2-4 -
TGTGCCAGCAGCCTCCCTAGCGCCCAAGGGGATACGCGGTATTTT CASSLPSAQGDTRYF TRBV28 - TRBJ2-3 -
TGCAGTGCTAGATCTTGGGGCAGGCATTTCCAAGAGACCCAGTACTTC CSARSWGRHFQETQYF TRBV20-1 - TRBJ2-5 many
TGTGCCAGCAGCCTACAGAAGACTGAAGCTTTCTTT CASSLQKTEAFF TRBV7-8 - TRBJ1-1 -
TGTGCCAGCAGTTATTTTGGGACAGGGACTTCCGATACGCAGTATTTT CASSYFGTGTSDTQYF TRBV6-1 TRBD1 TRBJ2-3 many
TGTGCCAGCAGTCTCCGCCCGTCTTACAATGAGCAGTTCTTC CASSLRPSYNEQFF TRBV27 - TRBJ2-1 many
TGTGCCAGCAGCCCCGACAGGGGAGCGGACACCGGGGAGCTGTTTTTT CASSPDRGADTGELFF TRBV9 TRBD1 TRBJ2-2 -
TGCGCCAGCAGCCAAGATCTTACTGTTGCGACGCGGGGCTACACCTTC CASSQDLTVATRGYTF TRBV4-1 - TRBJ1-2 many
TGTGCCAGCAGTCTCAAAAGGGAGGGCCACGACACCGGGGAGCTGTTTTTT CASSLKREGHDTGELFF TRBV12-3/TRBV12-4 TRBD2 TRBJ2-2 many
TGTGCCAGCAGTGAACCTCCGGGGGCGGGAGGGCCGTACAATGAGCAGTTCTTC CASSEPPGAGGPYNEQFF TRBV25-1 TRBD2 TRBJ2-1 many
TGTGCCAGCAGCCCACCGGGACTAGCGGCCAATGAGCAGTTCTTC CASSPPGLAANEQFF TRBV2 TRBD2 TRBJ2-1 many